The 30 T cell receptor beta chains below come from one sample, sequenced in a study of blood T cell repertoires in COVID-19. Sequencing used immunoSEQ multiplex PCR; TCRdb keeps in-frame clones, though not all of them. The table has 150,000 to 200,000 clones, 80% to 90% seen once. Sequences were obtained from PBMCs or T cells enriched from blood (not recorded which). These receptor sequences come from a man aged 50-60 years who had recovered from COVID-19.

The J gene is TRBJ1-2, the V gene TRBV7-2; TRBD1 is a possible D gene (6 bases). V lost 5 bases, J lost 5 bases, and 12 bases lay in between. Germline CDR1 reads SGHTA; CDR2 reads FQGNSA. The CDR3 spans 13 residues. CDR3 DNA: TGTGCCAGCAGCGTGACAGGAGGTTATGGCTACACCTTC. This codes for CASSVTGGYGYTF.

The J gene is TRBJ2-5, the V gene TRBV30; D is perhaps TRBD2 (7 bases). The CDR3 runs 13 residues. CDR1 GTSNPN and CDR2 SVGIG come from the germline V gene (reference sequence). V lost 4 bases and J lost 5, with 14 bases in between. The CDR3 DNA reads TGTGCCTGGACACCGGGGGGCGGTGAGACCCAGTACTTC. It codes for CAWTPGGGETQYF.

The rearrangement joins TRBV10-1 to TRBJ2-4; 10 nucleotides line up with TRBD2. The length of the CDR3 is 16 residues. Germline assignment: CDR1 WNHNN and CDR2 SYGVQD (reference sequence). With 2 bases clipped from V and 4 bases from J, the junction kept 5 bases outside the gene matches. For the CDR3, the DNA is TGCGCCAGCAGTGAGGAGCGGGGGGGCCCAAAAAACATTCAGTACTTC. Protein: CASSEERGGPKNIQYF.

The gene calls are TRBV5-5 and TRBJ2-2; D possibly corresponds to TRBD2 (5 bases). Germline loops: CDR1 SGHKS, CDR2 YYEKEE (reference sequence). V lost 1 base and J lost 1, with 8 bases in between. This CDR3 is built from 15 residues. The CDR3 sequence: CASSLFRENTGELFF. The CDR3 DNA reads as TGTGCCAGCAGCTTGTTCCGGGAGAACACCGGGGAGCTGTTTTTT.

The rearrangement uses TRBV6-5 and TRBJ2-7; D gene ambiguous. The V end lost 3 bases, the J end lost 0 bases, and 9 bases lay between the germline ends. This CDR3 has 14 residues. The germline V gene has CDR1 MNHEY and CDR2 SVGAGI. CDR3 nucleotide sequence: TGTGCCAGCAGTTATTTACAGCACTCCTACGAGCAGTACTTC. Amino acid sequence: CASSYLQHSYEQYF.

The CDR3 is CASSARDRETQYF. The CDR3 DNA follows: TGCGCCAGCAGCGCCCGGGACAGGGAGACCCAGTACTTC. The rearrangement joins TRBV5-1 to TRBJ2-5, with 8 bases aligning to TRBD1. Losses at the gene ends were 4 bases for V and 5 bases for J; bases not matched to a gene: 4. The germline V gene encodes CDR1 SGHRS and CDR2 YFSETQ. The CDR3 is 13 amino acids.

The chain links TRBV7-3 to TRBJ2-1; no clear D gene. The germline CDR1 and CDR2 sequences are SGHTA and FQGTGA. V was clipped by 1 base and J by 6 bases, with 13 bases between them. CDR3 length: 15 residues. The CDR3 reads CASSLIPGVVNEQFF. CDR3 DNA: TGTGCCAGCAGCTTAATACCCGGAGTGGTCAATGAGCAGTTCTTC.

CDR3: CASSLDEGTGGRAFF. In nucleotides, the CDR3 is TGCGCCAGCAGCTTGGACGAGGGGACAGGGGGCCGAGCTTTCTTT. This chain connects TRBV5-1 to TRBJ1-1; 12 bases are a match to TRBD1. The V gene's germline CDR1 is SGHRS and CDR2 YFSETQ. Germline trimming cut 0 bases from V and 10 bases from J; bases unmatched to any gene: 7. The CDR3 is 15 residues long.

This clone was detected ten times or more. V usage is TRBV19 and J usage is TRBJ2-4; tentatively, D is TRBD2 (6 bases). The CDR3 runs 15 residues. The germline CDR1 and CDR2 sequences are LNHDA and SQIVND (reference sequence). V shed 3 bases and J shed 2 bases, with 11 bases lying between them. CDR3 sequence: CASSISGRSKNIQYF. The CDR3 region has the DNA TGTGCCAGTAGTATCAGCGGGCGGTCCAAAAACATTCAGTACTTC.

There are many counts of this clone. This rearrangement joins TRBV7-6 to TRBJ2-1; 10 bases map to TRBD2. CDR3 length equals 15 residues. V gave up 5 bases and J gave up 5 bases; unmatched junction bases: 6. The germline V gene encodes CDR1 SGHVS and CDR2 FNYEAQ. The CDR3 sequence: CASSSGGVGNNEQFF. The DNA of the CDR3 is TGTGCCAGCAGCAGCGGGGGGGTCGGTAACAATGAGCAGTTCTTC.

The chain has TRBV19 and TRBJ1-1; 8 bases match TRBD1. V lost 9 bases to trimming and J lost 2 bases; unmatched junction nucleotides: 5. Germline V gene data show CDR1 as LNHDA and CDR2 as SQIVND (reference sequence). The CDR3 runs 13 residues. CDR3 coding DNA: TGTGCCAGCGGACAGGGCCTTAACACTGAAGCTTTCTTT. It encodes CASGQGLNTEAFF. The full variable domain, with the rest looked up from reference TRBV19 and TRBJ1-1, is DGGITQSPKYLFRKEGQNVTLSCEQNLNHDAMYWYRQDPGQGLRLIYYSQIVNDFQKGDIAEGYSVSREKKESFPLTVTSAQKNPTAFYLCASGQGLNTEAFFGQGTRLTVV.

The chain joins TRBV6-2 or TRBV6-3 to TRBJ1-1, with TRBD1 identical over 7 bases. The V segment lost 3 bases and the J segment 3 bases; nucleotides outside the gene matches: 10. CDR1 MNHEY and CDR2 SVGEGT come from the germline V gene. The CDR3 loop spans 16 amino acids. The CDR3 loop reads CASSYPGGKVDTEAFF. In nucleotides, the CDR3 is TGTGCCAGCAGTTATCCAGGGGGAAAAGTGGACACTGAAGCTTTCTTT.

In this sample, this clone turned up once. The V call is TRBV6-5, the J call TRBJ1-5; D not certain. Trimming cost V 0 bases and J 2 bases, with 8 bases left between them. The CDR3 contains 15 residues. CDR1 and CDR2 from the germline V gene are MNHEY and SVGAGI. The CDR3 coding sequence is TGTGCCAGCAGTTACTCCGGGGTAGGCAATCAGCCCCAGCATTTT. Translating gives CASSYSGVGNQPQHF.

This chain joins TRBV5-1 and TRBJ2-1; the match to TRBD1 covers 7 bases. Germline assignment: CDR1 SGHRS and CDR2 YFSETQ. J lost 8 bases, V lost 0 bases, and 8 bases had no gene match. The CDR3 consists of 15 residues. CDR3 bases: TGCGCCAGCAGCTTGGAGGCAGGGGGTTTTTATGAGCAGTTCTTC. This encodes CASSLEAGGFYEQFF. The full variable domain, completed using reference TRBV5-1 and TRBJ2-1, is KAGVTQTPRYLIKTRGQQVTLSCSPISGHRSVSWYQQTPGQGLQFLFEYFSETQRNKGNFPGRFSGRQFSNSRSEMNVSTLELGDSALYLCASSLEAGGFYEQFFGPGTRLTVL.

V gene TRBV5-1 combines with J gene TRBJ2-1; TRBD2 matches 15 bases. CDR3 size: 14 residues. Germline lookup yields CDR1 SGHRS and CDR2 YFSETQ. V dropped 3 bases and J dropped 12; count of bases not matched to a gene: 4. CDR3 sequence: CASSSGLAGGWQFF. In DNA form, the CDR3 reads TGCGCCAGCAGCTCAGGACTAGCGGGGGGGTGGCAGTTCTTC.

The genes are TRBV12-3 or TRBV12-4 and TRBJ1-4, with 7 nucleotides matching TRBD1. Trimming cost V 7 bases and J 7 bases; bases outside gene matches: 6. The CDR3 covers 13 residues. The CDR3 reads CASTTGASEKLFF. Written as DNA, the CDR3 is TGTGCCAGCACCACAGGGGCCAGTGAAAAACTGTTTTTT.

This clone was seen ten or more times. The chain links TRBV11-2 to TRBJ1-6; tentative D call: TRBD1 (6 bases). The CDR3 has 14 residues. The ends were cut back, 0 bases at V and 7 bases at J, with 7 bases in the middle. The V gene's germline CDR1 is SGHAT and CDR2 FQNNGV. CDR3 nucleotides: TGTGCCAGCAGCTTAGAACAGGGCAATTCACCCCTCCACTTT. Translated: CASSLEQGNSPLHF.

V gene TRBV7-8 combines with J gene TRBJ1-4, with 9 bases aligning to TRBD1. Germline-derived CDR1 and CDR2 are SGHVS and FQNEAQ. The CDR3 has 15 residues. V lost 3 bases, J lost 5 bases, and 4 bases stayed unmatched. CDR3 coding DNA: TGTGCCAGCAGCTTGCCCGGGACAGGGAATGAAAAACTGTTTTTT. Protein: CASSLPGTGNEKLFF.

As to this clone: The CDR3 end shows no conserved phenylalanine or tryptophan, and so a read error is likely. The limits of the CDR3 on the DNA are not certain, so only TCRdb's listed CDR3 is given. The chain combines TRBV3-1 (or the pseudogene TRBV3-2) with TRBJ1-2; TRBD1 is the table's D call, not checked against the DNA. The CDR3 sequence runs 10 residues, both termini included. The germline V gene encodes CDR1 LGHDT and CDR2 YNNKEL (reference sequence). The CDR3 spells CASSQVETVY.

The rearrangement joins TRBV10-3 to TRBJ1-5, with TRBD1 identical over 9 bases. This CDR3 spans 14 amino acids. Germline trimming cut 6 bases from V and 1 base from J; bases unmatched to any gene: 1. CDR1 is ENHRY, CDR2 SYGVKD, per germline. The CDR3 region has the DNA TGTGCCATCAGAGGGACAGGGAGCAATCAGCCCCAGCATTTT. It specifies CAIRGTGSNQPQHF.

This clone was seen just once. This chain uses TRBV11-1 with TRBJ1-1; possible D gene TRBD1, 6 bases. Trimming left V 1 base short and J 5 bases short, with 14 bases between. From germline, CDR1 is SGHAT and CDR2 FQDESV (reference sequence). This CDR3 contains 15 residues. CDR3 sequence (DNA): TGTGCCAGCAGCTTAGGGTTCAGGGGACGAACTGAAGCTTTCTTT. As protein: CASSLGFRGRTEAFF.

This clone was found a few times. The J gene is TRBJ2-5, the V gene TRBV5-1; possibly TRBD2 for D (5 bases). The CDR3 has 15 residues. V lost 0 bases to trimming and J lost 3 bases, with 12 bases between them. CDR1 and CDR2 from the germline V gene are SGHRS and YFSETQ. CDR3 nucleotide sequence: TGCGCCAGCAGCTTGGGAGGCCGGGGTAAAGAGACCCAGTACTTC. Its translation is CASSLGGRGKETQYF.

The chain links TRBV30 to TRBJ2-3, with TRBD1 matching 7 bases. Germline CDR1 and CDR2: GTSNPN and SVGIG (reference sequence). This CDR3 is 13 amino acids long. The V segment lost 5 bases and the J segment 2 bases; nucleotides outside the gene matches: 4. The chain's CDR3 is CAWLGTDTDTQYF. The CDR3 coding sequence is TGTGCCTGGTTAGGGACAGACACAGATACGCAGTATTTT.

CDR3 loop: CASIGQGTYGYTF. In DNA, the CDR3 is TGTGCCAGCATTGGACAGGGTACTTATGGCTACACCTTC. The genes are TRBV6-5 and TRBJ1-2, with 8 bases identical to TRBD1. Unmatched junction bases numbered 6, after V lost 7 bases and J lost 5 bases. Germline CDR1 and CDR2: MNHEY and SVGAGI. There are 13 residues in the CDR3.

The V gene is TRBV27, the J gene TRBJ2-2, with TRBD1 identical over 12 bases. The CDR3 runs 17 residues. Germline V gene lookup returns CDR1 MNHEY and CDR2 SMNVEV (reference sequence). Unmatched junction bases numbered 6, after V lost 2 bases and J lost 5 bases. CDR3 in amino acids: CASSLAGTGGRTGELFF. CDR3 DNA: TGTGCCAGCAGTTTAGCCGGGACAGGGGGCAGAACCGGGGAGCTGTTTTTT.

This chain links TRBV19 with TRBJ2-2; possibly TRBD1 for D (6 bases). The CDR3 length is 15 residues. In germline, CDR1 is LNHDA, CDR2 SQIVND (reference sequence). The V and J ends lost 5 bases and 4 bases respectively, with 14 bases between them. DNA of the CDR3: TGTGCCAGTAGTCAACGGGGACAAATCACCGGGGAGCTGTTTTTT. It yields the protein CASSQRGQITGELFF.

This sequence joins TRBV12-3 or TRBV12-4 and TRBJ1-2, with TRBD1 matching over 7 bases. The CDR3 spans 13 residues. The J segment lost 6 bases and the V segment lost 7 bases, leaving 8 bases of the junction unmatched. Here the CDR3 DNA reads TGTGCCAGCAACATGGTGGGGACAGATGGCTACACCTTC. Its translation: CASNMVGTDGYTF.

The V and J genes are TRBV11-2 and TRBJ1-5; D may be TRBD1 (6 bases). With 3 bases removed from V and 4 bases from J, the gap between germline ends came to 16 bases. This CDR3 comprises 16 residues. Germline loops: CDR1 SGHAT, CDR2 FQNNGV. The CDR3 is CASSLRIGTRNQPQHF. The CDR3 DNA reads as TGTGCCAGCAGCTTGAGGATAGGGACAAGAAATCAGCCCCAGCATTTT.

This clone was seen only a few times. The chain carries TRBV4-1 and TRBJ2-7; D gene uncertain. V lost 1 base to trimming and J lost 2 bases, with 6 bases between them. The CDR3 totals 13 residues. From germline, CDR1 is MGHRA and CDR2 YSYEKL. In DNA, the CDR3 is TGCGCCAGCAGCCAAGCCCTTCCCTACGAGCAGTACTTC. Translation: CASSQALPYEQYF.

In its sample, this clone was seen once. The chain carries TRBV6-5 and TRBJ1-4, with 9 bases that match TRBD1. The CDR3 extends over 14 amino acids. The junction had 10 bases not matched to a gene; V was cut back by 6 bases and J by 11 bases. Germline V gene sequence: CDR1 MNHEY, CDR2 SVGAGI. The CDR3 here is CASRGQGTLGKLFF. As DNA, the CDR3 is TGTGCCAGCAGAGGACAGGGGACCCTAGGTAAACTGTTTTTT.